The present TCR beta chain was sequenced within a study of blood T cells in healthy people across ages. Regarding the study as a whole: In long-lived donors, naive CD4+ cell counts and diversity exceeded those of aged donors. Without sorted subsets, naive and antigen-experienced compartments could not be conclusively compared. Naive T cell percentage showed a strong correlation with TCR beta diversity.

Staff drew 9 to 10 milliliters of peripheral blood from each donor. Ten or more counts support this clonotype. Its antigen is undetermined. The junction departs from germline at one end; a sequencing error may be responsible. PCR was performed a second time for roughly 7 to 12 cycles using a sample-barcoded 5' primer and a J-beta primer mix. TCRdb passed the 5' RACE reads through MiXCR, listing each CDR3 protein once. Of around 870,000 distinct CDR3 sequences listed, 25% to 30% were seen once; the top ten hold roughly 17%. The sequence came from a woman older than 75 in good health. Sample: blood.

The CDR3 DNA sequence: TGCGCCAGCAGCCAACAAGGGGGTCAGCCCCAGCATTTT. It translates to CASSQQGGQPQHF. This sequence joins TRBV6-5 and TRBJ1-5, with D possibly being TRBD1 (6 bases). The CDR3 covers 13 residues. Germline assignment: CDR1 MNHEY and CDR2 SVGAGI.